This TCR beta chain originates from a study of shared clonotypes between healthy human individuals. This clone was picked up one time. The antigen is undetermined. Only in-frame clones appear in the TCRdb table, and some are missing; sequencing was by immunoSEQ multiplex PCR. The table lists around 980,000 clones, about 84% of them singletons. Study-wide findings and caveats: Limited genetic and exposure-history diversity came from having few donors. Investigators collected only blood, and repertoires in tissues likely differ.

Trimming pared 5 bases from V and 1 base from J, leaving 8 bases between. This CDR3 has 13 amino acids. Germline V gene data show CDR1 as KGHSH and CDR2 as LQKENI. Sequencing was carried out using memory CD4+ T cells from PBMCs. Subset defined: CD45RA-negative fraction. This clonotype was obtained from a man between 18 and 35 years old in good health. Some clones in this sample may be carry-over from other donors' samples. The chain is built from TRBV18 and TRBJ1-2; weak D call: TRBD1 (5 bases). The CDR3 protein is CASSAGVNYGYTF. CDR3 nucleotides: TGTGCCAGCTCAGCGGGGGTTAACTATGGCTACACCTTC.